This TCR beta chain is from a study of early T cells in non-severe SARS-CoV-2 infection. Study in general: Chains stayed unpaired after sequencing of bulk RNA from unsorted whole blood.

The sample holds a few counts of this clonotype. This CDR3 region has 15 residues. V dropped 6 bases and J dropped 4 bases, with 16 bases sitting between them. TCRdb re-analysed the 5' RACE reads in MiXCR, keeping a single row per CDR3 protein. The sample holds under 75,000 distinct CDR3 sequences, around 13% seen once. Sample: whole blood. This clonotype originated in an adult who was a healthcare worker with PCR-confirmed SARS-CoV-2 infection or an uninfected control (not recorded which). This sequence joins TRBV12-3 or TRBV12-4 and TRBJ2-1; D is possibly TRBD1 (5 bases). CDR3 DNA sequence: TGTGCCAGCAGGCCAGGGATGACGCCTTACAATGAGCAGTTCTTC. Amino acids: CASRPGMTPYNEQFF.